The following is a T cell receptor beta chain sequence with its context. TCRdb redid the calling of the PCR reads with MiXCR, one entry per CDR3 protein. The data contain approximately 550,000 distinct CDR3 sequences, 20% to 25% of them singletons. The sample originates from a study of molecular identifiers for immune sequencing clone quantification. This CDR3 has 12 residues. Sequencing used naive CD8+ T cells from blood, with Jurkat cell RNA spiked in. Noted subset: FACS-sorted CD8+CD4-CCR7+CD45RA+ naive T cells. The receptor comes from a human donor in good health. Some libraries in this study had Jurkat cell RNA spiked in. This sequence joins TRBV3-2 and TRBJ1-5. TRBV3-2 is a listed pseudogene. Here the CDR3 DNA reads TGTGCCAGCAGCCAGAGTGATCAGCCCCAGCATTTT. The encoded protein is CASSQSDQPQHF.